What follows are 32 T cell receptor beta chains derived from one specimen sequenced in a study of T cells in Graves' hyperthyroidism and ophthalmopathy. RNA transcripts provided the source from which TCR beta CDR3 regions were amplified. First-round RT-PCR targeting the TCR CDR3 was performed with the HTBI primer set. TCRdb used MiXCR to reprocess the multiplex PCR reads, holding one entry per CDR3 protein. This sample yields over 150,000 distinct CDR3 sequences, of which more than 15% are seen a single time; around 29% belongs to the top ten. The sequenced sample consisted of blood. These TCRs come from a woman aged 45-59 years with Graves' hyperthyroidism.

This clonotype was counted many times. The chain recombines TRBV5-1 with TRBJ2-2; 7 bases are shared with TRBD2. Germline CDR1 reads SGHRS; CDR2 reads YFSETQ. With 0 bases clipped from V and 1 base from J, the junction kept 6 bases outside the gene matches. The length of the CDR3 is 17 residues. This CDR3 is CASSLAGTIKNTGELFF. The CDR3 DNA reads as TGCGCCAGCAGCTTGGCCGGGACTATTAAGAACACCGGGGAGCTGTTTTTT.

The chain couples TRBV11-2 to TRBJ2-1; the D gene is possibly TRBD2 (6 bases). V was pared by 1 base and J by 4 bases, with 8 bases between. Per germline, CDR1 SGHAT and CDR2 FQNNGV. This CDR3 is 14 amino acids long. The CDR3 protein is CASSLGGVYNEQFF. The CDR3 nucleotides are TGTGCCAGCAGCTTAGGGGGGGTGTACAATGAGCAGTTCTTC.

This clonotype was seen a handful of times. The chain links TRBV5-1 to TRBJ2-2; D gene ambiguous. CDR3 length equals 12 residues. The V end was cut by 6 bases, the J end by 10 bases, with 13 bases between. Germline values: CDR1 SGHRS, CDR2 YFSETQ. CDR3 residues: CASNSLEEELFF. DNA of the CDR3: TGCGCCAGCAATTCGCTAGAGGAGGAGCTGTTTTTT.

This clonotype has ten or more counts. The chain combines TRBV12-3 or TRBV12-4 with TRBJ2-2; either TRBD1 or TRBD2 may fit D (5 bases each). V was clipped by 3 bases and J by 6 bases, with 14 bases between them. This CDR3 has 15 residues. CDR3 sequence: CASSFVAGSPGELFF. The DNA of the CDR3 is TGTGCCAGCAGTTTTGTGGCAGGGAGCCCCGGGGAGCTGTTTTTT.

This clonotype was counted ten times or more. CDR3 residues: CASSPSGQNTEAFF. The CDR3 DNA is TGTGCCAGCAGCCCGAGTGGCCAGAACACTGAAGCTTTCTTT. This chain connects TRBV9 to TRBJ1-1; D is uncertain. CDR1 and CDR2 from the germline V gene are SGDLS and YYNGEE. V was pared by 4 bases and J by 1 base, with 11 bases between. The CDR3 extends over 14 amino acids.

This clonotype was seen at least ten times. The V call is TRBV6-1, the J call TRBJ1-2, with D tentatively TRBD1 (6 bases). The CDR3 covers 17 residues. Trimming removed 2 bases from V and 7 bases from J, with 23 bases in between. Germline CDR1 and CDR2: MNHNS and SASEGT. The CDR3 nucleotides are TGTGCCAGCAGTGAAAGCGGAACAGGGAGAATGACGGCTGGCTACACCTTC. Translated: CASSESGTGRMTAGYTF.

In its sample, this clonotype was seen a few times. V usage is TRBV4-1 and J usage is TRBJ2-1, with D perhaps matching TRBD1 (5 bases). CDR1 is MGHRA and CDR2 is YSYEKL in the germline V gene. Trimming took off 3 bases at V and 0 bases at J, with 15 bases between the two ends. This CDR3 has 17 amino acids. In DNA, the CDR3 is TGCGCCAGCAGCCACCTCAGGGTACGGAGCTCCTACAATGAGCAGTTCTTC. It is translated as CASSHLRVRSSYNEQFF.

The V call is TRBV20-1, the J call TRBJ1-2; D may be TRBD1 (5 bases). This CDR3 is built from 14 residues. Germline CDR1 and CDR2: DFQATT and SNEGSKA (reference sequence). V was shortened by 5 bases and J by 5 bases, with 18 bases between the two germline ends. The CDR3 here is CSALPGRLGYGYTF. CDR3 bases: TGCAGTGCTTTACCAGGGCGTTTGGGTTATGGCTACACCTTC.

Notes on this clonotype: Just one base apart from a much larger clone, this may be a read error. The CDR3 sequence: CASSPLQGFREAFF. Written as DNA, the CDR3 is TGTGCCAGCTCACCGCTCCAGGGGTTCCGTGAAGCTTTCTTT. The J gene is TRBJ1-1, the V gene TRBV18; TRBD1 might be the D (6 bases). CDR1 KGHSH and CDR2 LQKENI come from the germline V gene. Trimming shortened V by 3 bases and J by 7 bases, and 15 bases separated the two germline ends. This CDR3 contains 14 residues.

This clonotype was counted at least ten times. The rearrangement joins TRBV20-1 to TRBJ2-7; D perhaps matches TRBD1 (6 bases). Trimming took 5 bases from V and 6 from J, leaving 14 bases between them. The CDR3 extends over 12 amino acids. Germline-derived CDR1 and CDR2 are DFQATT and SNEGSKA (reference sequence). The CDR3: CSASKDSPEQYF. In DNA form, the CDR3 reads TGCAGTGCTTCGAAGGACAGTCCCGAGCAGTACTTC.

This clonotype appeared a few times. The CDR3 nucleotides are TGTGCCAGTAGTATAGCTGCCTACAATCAGCCCCAGCATTTT. Protein: CASSIAAYNQPQHF. The chain joins TRBV19 to TRBJ1-5; D unclear. V lost 1 base and J 3 bases, leaving 7 bases between the germline ends. Germline V gene sequence: CDR1 LNHDA, CDR2 SQIVND (reference sequence). The CDR3 has 14 amino acids.

This clonotype showed up many times. The rearrangement links TRBV18 to TRBJ2-3; D unclear. The germline V gene encodes CDR1 KGHSH and CDR2 LQKENI. The V end was cut by 3 bases, the J end by 0 bases, with 10 bases between. The CDR3 runs to 15 residues. The CDR3 sequence: CASSPSGLSTDTQYF. CDR3 in DNA: TGTGCCAGCTCACCGTCCGGGCTGAGCACAGATACGCAGTATTTT. Complete variable domain (other parts from reference TRBV18 and TRBJ2-3): NAGVMQNPRHLVRRRGQEARLRCSPMKGHSHVYWYRQLPEEGLKFMVYLQKENIIDESGMPKERFSAEFPKEGPSILRIQQVVRGDSAAYFCASSPSGLSTDTQYFGPGTRLTVL.

V and J are TRBV10-3 and TRBJ2-7; TRBD1 is a possible D gene (6 bases). CDR1 is ENHRY and CDR2 is SYGVKD in the germline V gene. This CDR3 is 14 amino acids long. With 6 bases removed from V and 2 bases from J, the gap between germline ends came to 14 bases. The CDR3 DNA follows: TGTGCCATCAGGGATCGTGGACAGACCTACGAGCAGTACTTC. Residues: CAIRDRGQTYEQYF.

In this sample, this clonotype turned up a few times. This sequence joins TRBV20-1 and TRBJ1-1; 8 bases line up with TRBD1. Trimming removed 6 bases from V and 4 bases from J; junction bases left unmatched: 4. The CDR3 loop spans 12 amino acids. Germline values: CDR1 DFQATT, CDR2 SNEGSKA (reference sequence). CDR3 DNA: TGCAGTGCCCGGACAGGGTTCACTGAAGCTTTCTTT. It translates to CSARTGFTEAFF.

At least ten counts were recorded for this clonotype. J is TRBJ1-2 and V is TRBV18; 7 bases line up with TRBD1. This CDR3 spans 15 amino acids. V lost 2 bases to trimming and J lost 0 bases; unmatched junction nucleotides: 3. Germline lookup yields CDR1 KGHSH and CDR2 LQKENI. Here the CDR3 reads CASSPTGTANYGYTF. The DNA for the CDR3 is TGTGCCAGCTCACCAACCGGGACAGCTAACTATGGCTACACCTTC.

The chain employs TRBV13 and TRBJ2-3, with TRBD1 matching over 7 bases. V gave up 5 bases and J gave up 4 bases; unmatched junction bases: 6. This CDR3 comprises 14 residues. Per germline, CDR1 PRHDT and CDR2 FYEKMQ (reference sequence). The CDR3 DNA reads TGTGCCAGCAGCACACAGGGGACGGCAGATACGCAGTATTTT. This encodes CASSTQGTADTQYF.

This clonotype was recorded at least ten times. The chain joins TRBV6-5 to TRBJ1-6; D gene uncertain. CDR1 and CDR2 (germline): MNHEY, SVGAGI. This CDR3 contains 13 residues. Trimming stripped 2 bases from V and 10 bases from J, with 9 bases between. The CDR3 loop is CASSYESRSPLHF. CDR3 sequence (DNA): TGTGCCAGCAGTTACGAGTCGAGGTCACCCCTCCACTTT.

This clonotype occurred a few times. The rearrangement links TRBV6-1 to TRBJ2-5, with a possible D match to TRBD1 (6 bases). V dropped 6 bases and J dropped 5 bases, with 16 bases sitting between them. This CDR3 is built from 14 residues. Germline assignment: CDR1 MNHNS and CDR2 SASEGT. The CDR3 DNA reads as TGTGCCAGCAGGTTTGGTGGGGGCCTGGAGACCCAGTACTTC. Encoded protein: CASRFGGGLETQYF.

In this sample, this clonotype turned up many times. The chain couples TRBV3-1 to TRBJ1-6; D remains ambiguous. This CDR3 has 14 amino acids. Trimming pared 1 base from V and 6 bases from J, leaving 7 bases between. Germline CDR1 reads LGHDT; CDR2 reads YNNKEL (reference sequence). This chain's CDR3 is CASSQVRGNSPLHF. CDR3 in DNA: TGTGCCAGCAGCCAAGTGCGAGGTAATTCACCCCTCCACTTT.

This chain uses TRBV19 with TRBJ2-5; 10 bases match TRBD2. The V gene's germline CDR1 is LNHDA and CDR2 SQIVND (reference sequence). The CDR3 has 15 amino acids. V lost 2 bases to trimming and J lost 2 bases; unmatched junction nucleotides: 2. The CDR3 loop is CASSIPAGGQETQYF. CDR3 coding DNA: TGTGCCAGTAGTATACCAGCGGGGGGGCAAGAGACCCAGTACTTC.

This clonotype was seen repeatedly, ten times or more. The chain has TRBV11-2 and TRBJ1-2, with 8 bases identical to TRBD1. With V trimmed by 2 bases and J by 8 bases, 4 bases remained unmatched. This CDR3 comprises 13 residues. Germline V CDR1 and CDR2: SGHAT, FQNNGV. The CDR3 loop reads CASSLSTGVGYTF. CDR3 in DNA: TGTGCCAGCAGCTTATCGACAGGGGTAGGCTACACCTTC.

This clonotype was observed many times. The rearrangement uses TRBV7-2 and TRBJ2-3, with D perhaps matching TRBD2 (5 bases). The V end was cut by 1 base, the J end by 9 bases, with 8 bases between. Germline V gene sequence: CDR1 SGHTA, CDR2 FQGNSA. CDR3 length equals 12 residues. CDR3 in DNA: TGTGCCAGCAGCTTAGGCGGCGGGACGCAGTATTTT. Protein product: CASSLGGGTQYF.

Of note for this clonotype: This may be a read error: a much more frequent sequence differs by one nucleotide. This chain joins TRBV4-3 and TRBJ1-1; D might be TRBD1 (5 bases). Germline loops: CDR1 LGHNA, CDR2 YSLEER. The CDR3 runs 13 residues. CDR3 loop: CASSLRGFPEASF. CDR3 sequence (DNA): TGCGCCAGCAGCCTTAGGGGTTTCCCTGAAGCTTCCTTT.

This clonotype was observed at least ten times. The J gene is TRBJ1-1, the V gene TRBV11-2, with D unclear. Germline V gene lookup returns CDR1 SGHAT and CDR2 FQNNGV. There are 13 residues in the CDR3. Trimming shortened V by 3 bases and J by 5 bases, and 10 bases separated the two germline ends. CDR3 loop: CASSFTVGTEAFF. As DNA, the CDR3 is TGTGCCAGCAGCTTTACGGTGGGAACTGAAGCTTTCTTT.

J is TRBJ1-1 and V is TRBV28, with a tentative D call TRBD1 (5 bases). Germline CDR1 reads MDHEN; CDR2 reads SYDVKM. Trimming cost V 3 bases and J 7 bases, with 9 bases left between them. This CDR3 contains 12 residues. CDR3 in amino acids: CASSFRVDEAFF. CDR3 sequence (DNA): TGTGCCAGCAGTTTCAGGGTGGATGAAGCTTTCTTT.

This clonotype was counted many times. The CDR3 DNA reads as TGTGCCAGCACGGATAGCCCTTGGCTTTCACCCCTCCACTTT. This encodes CASTDSPWLSPLHF. The rearrangement links TRBV2 to TRBJ1-6, with D uncertain. Germline V gene sequence: CDR1 SNHLY, CDR2 FYNNEI. The CDR3 has 14 amino acids. The V and J ends lost 7 bases and 9 bases respectively, with 16 bases between them. Combining the CDR3 with reference TRBV2 and TRBJ1-6 gives the whole variable domain EPEVTQTPSHQVTQMGQEVILRCVPISNHLYFYWYRQILGQKVEFLVSFYNNEISEKSEIFDDQFSVERPDGSNFTLKIRSTKLEDSAMYFCASTDSPWLSPLHFGNGTRLTVT.

This clonotype was counted ten times or more. The rearrangement links TRBV5-1 to TRBJ1-1; no clear D. Germline CDR1 and CDR2: SGHRS and YFSETQ. The CDR3 loop spans 14 amino acids. Trimming shortened V by 0 bases and J by 1 base, and 7 bases separated the two germline ends. CDR3 residues: CASSLAWGNTEAFF. The CDR3 DNA reads as TGCGCCAGCAGCTTGGCTTGGGGGAACACTGAAGCTTTCTTT.

This chain joins TRBV5-6 and TRBJ1-6; D gene unclear. Germline V CDR1 and CDR2: SGHDT, YYEEEE. Trimming removed 7 bases at V and 8 bases at J, with 16 bases between. The CDR3 contains 14 residues. The CDR3 DNA sequence: TGTGCCAGCTCCCGTGGGCAATCGGATTCACCCCTCCACTTT. Translating it yields CASSRGQSDSPLHF.

This clonotype appeared a few times. The V call is TRBV9, the J call TRBJ2-4, with 16 bases that match TRBD2. The CDR3 is made up of 16 amino acids. V was pared by 3 bases and J by 9 bases, with 6 bases of the junction left unmatched. From germline, CDR1 is SGDLS and CDR2 YYNGEE. CDR3 bases: TGTGCCAGCAGCGAGGGGACTAGCGGGGGGGCGGGCATTCAGTACTTC. Translated: CASSEGTSGGAGIQYF.

At least ten counts were recorded for this clonotype. The chain employs TRBV6-6 and TRBJ1-1, with D perhaps TRBD1 (5 bases). The germline CDR1 and CDR2 sequences are MNHNY and SVGAGI (reference sequence). V shed 0 bases and J shed 4 bases, with 12 bases lying between them. This CDR3 contains 15 residues. CDR3 loop: CASSYSTQGLTEAFF. The CDR3, as DNA: TGTGCCAGCAGTTACTCGACGCAGGGTCTCACTGAAGCTTTCTTT.

V is TRBV5-6 and J is TRBJ2-1; D is ambiguous. The V end was cut by 0 bases, the J end by 0 bases, with 10 bases between. The CDR3 covers 16 residues. CDR1 is SGHDT, CDR2 YYEEEE, per germline. CDR3 protein: CASSLARTSSYNEQFF. CDR3 DNA sequence: TGTGCCAGCAGCTTGGCCCGCACGAGCTCCTACAATGAGCAGTTCTTC.

Comment on this clonotype: One junction end does not reproduce the germline sequence, and a read error may be involved. The chain employs TRBV4-1 and TRBJ2-7, with 7 positions matching TRBD1. Germline-derived CDR1 and CDR2 are MGHRA and YSYEKL. CDR3 size: 15 residues. The CDR3 reads CASSQQQTQGYERYF. The CDR3 bases are TGCGCCAGCAGCCAGCAGCAAACACAGGGGTACGAGCGGTACTTC.